This TCR beta chain was captured by sequencing in a study of shared clonotypes between healthy human individuals. Clones were sequenced by immunoSEQ multiplex PCR, and TCRdb holds only the in-frame ones, with some missing. Of roughly 2.2 million clones listed, around 92% are singletons. Notes on this clone: The identical CDR3 is also encoded by other nucleotide sequences in the sample.

The CDR3 totals 10 residues. V gave up 8 bases and J gave up 3 bases, with 4 bases separating them. CDR1 and CDR2 (germline): SNHLY, FYNNEI. Material: naive CD4+ T cells from PBMCs. Subset: CD45RA+ positively selected. The chain recombines TRBV2 with TRBJ1-1; no firm D call. This TCR was recovered from a young man in good health. Some clones in this sample may be carry-over from other donors' samples. CDR3: CASRYTEAFF. The CDR3 DNA reads as TGTGCCAGCCGATACACTGAAGCTTTCTTT.